This T cell receptor (beta chain) was identified in a study of cytomegalovirus exposure and HLA in healthy donors. Study-wide points: Indistinguishable V segments, including TRBV6-2 and TRBV6-3, were excluded. Highest at DRB1 and lowest at HLA-C, TCR association rates differed among HLA loci in a later analysis.

PCR employed 60 Vbeta and 13 Jbeta primers. TCRdb keeps only in-frame clones here, not all; method: immunoSEQ multiplex PCR. Its listing shows about 120,000 clones. Germline V gives CDR1 SGHVS, CDR2 FNYEAQ. The CDR3 is 17 amino acids. V dropped 4 bases and J dropped 0; count of bases not matched to a gene: 9. With respect to this clone: Its target is not known.

V gene TRBV7-6 combines with J gene TRBJ2-1, with 7 bases lining up with TRBD2. The sequence was obtained from a man aged 35-49 years in good health and CMV-seropositive. The sequencing sample was made of PBMCs. DNA of the CDR3: TGTGCCAGCAGCTCCAGACTAGCTAGGAGCTCCTACAATGAGCAGTTCTTC. This encodes CASSSRLARSSYNEQFF.